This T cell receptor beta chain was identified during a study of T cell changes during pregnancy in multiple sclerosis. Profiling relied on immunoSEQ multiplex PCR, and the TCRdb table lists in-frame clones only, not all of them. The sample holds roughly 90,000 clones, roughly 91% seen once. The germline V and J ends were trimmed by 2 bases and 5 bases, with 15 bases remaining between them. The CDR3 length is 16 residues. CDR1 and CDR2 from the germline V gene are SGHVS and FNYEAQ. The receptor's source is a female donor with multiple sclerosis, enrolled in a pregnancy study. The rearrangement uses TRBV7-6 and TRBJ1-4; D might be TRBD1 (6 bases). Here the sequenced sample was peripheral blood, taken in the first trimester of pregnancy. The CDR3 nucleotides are TGTGCCAGCAGCTTAAAGGGGCGGCAGGGGAATGAAAAACTGTTTTTT. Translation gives CASSLKGRQGNEKLFF.